These T cell receptor beta chains were read from a single sample in a study of blood T cell repertoires in COVID-19. TCRdb keeps only in-frame clones here, not all; method: immunoSEQ multiplex PCR. The sample records 300,000 to 400,000 clones, about 90% being singletons. Sequencing was done on a sample of peripheral blood. These receptors were collected from a woman under 30 who had recovered from COVID-19. CDR3s include the opening cysteine and the closing phenylalanine or tryptophan. Each record gives: clone size, V gene, D gene, J gene, CDR3 protein, CDR3 DNA. D genes are given only for firm matches. Size is stated for part of the rows, as once, few or many counts, or as a class when the clone is expanded.

abundance: -
v_gene: TRBV18
d_gene: -
j_gene: TRBJ1-6
CDR3aa: CASSDSGPGGNSPLHF
CDR3nt: TGTGCCAGCTCAGATTCTGGACCCGGGGGGAATTCACCCCTCCACTTT

abundance: once
v_gene: TRBV10-3
d_gene: -
j_gene: TRBJ1-2
CDR3aa: CAISRYRVDGYTF
CDR3nt: TGTGCCATCAGCCGTTACAGGGTGGATGGCTACACCTTC

abundance: few
v_gene: TRBV27
d_gene: -
j_gene: TRBJ2-1
CDR3aa: CASGLGGIHEQFF
CDR3nt: TGTGCCAGCGGCCTAGGCGGGATCCATGAGCAGTTCTTC

abundance: -
v_gene: TRBV5-5
d_gene: -
j_gene: TRBJ1-1
CDR3aa: CASSTDDRNTEAFF
CDR3nt: TGTGCCAGCAGCACCGACGACAGGAACACTGAAGCTTTCTTT

abundance: once
v_gene: TRBV7-9
d_gene: TRBD1
j_gene: TRBJ2-1
CDR3aa: CASSLARGPNEQFF
CDR3nt: TGTGCCAGCAGCTTAGCCAGGGGGCCCAATGAGCAGTTCTTC

abundance: once
v_gene: TRBV5-6
d_gene: -
j_gene: TRBJ1-6
CDR3aa: CASSEHRVDSPLHF
CDR3nt: TGTGCCAGCAGCGAACACAGGGTAGATTCACCCCTCCACTTT

abundance: -
v_gene: TRBV29-1
d_gene: TRBD2
j_gene: TRBJ2-1
CDR3aa: CSASGLAGGNEQFF
CDR3nt: TGCAGCGCCTCGGGACTAGCGGGAGGGAATGAGCAGTTCTTC

abundance: -
v_gene: TRBV9
d_gene: -
j_gene: TRBJ1-2
CDR3aa: CASSAAGSPNYGYTF
CDR3nt: TGTGCCAGCAGCGCAGCAGGGTCCCCCAATTATGGCTACACCTTC

abundance: -
v_gene: TRBV6-5
d_gene: -
j_gene: TRBJ1-3
CDR3aa: CASAAVQEARNTIYF
CDR3nt: TGTGCCTCCGCAGCAGTTCAGGAGGCGAGGAACACCATATATTTT

abundance: -
v_gene: TRBV2
d_gene: -
j_gene: TRBJ1-2
CDR3aa: CASTPRPAAIINYGYTF
CDR3nt: TGTGCCAGCACCCCCCGGCCTGCAGCGATCATAAACTATGGCTACACCTTC

abundance: -
v_gene: TRBV9
d_gene: -
j_gene: TRBJ1-5
CDR3aa: CASSDDSGNQPQHF
CDR3nt: TGTGCCAGCAGCGACGACAGTGGCAATCAGCCCCAGCATTTT

abundance: -
v_gene: TRBV6-2/TRBV6-3
d_gene: TRBD1
j_gene: TRBJ1-4
CDR3aa: CASSGDRGNEKLFF
CDR3nt: TGTGCCAGCAGTGGGGACAGGGGAAATGAAAAACTGTTTTTT

abundance: -
v_gene: TRBV4-3
d_gene: -
j_gene: TRBJ1-2
CDR3aa: CASSRSLERDYGYTF
CDR3nt: TGCGCCAGCAGCCGGAGCCTGGAGAGGGACTATGGCTACACCTTC

abundance: -
v_gene: TRBV5-8
d_gene: TRBD2
j_gene: TRBJ2-3
CDR3aa: CASSIGTSGSVGDTQYF
CDR3nt: TGTGCCAGCAGCATTGGGACTAGCGGGAGCGTAGGGGATACGCAGTATTTT

abundance: -
v_gene: TRBV7-2
d_gene: -
j_gene: TRBJ1-1
CDR3aa: CASSLALGWALNTEAFF
CDR3nt: TGTGCCAGCAGCTTAGCGCTGGGTTGGGCCCTGAACACTGAAGCTTTCTTT

abundance: -
v_gene: TRBV29-1
d_gene: -
j_gene: TRBJ2-1
CDR3aa: CSVVVDTYNEQFF
CDR3nt: TGCAGCGTTGTCGTGGACACCTACAATGAGCAGTTCTTC

abundance: -
v_gene: TRBV6-6
d_gene: -
j_gene: TRBJ1-1
CDR3aa: CASSPRNTEAFF
CDR3nt: TGTGCCAGCAGCCCGCGAAACACTGAAGCTTTCTTT

abundance: -
v_gene: TRBV7-9
d_gene: TRBD1
j_gene: TRBJ2-1
CDR3aa: CASSPVKGQGYNEQFF
CDR3nt: TGTGCCAGCAGCCCCGTCAAGGGACAGGGTTACAATGAGCAGTTCTTC

abundance: -
v_gene: TRBV2
d_gene: TRBD1
j_gene: TRBJ2-3
CDR3aa: CASSVKTGTGGSQYF
CDR3nt: TGTGCCAGCAGTGTTAAAACCGGGACAGGGGGTTCGCAGTATTTT

abundance: few
v_gene: TRBV6-1
d_gene: -
j_gene: TRBJ1-2
CDR3aa: CASSEASVHGYTF
CDR3nt: TGTGCCAGCAGTGAAGCCAGTGTCCATGGCTACACCTTC